The rows below give T cell receptor beta chains drawn from one sample of a study of T cells in Graves' hyperthyroidism and ophthalmopathy. TCRdb passed the multiplex PCR reads through MiXCR, listing each CDR3 protein once. The top ten clones hold roughly 3% of a sample with some 580,000 distinct CDR3 sequences, 16% of them seen once. The sequenced material came from blood. The source of these receptors is a woman between 40 and 50 years old with Graves' ophthalmopathy. CDR3s include the opening cysteine and the closing phenylalanine or tryptophan. A D gene is named only where the DNA matches it firmly.

v_call	d_call	j_call	cdr3_aa
TRBV12-3/TRBV12-4	NA	TRBJ1-1	CASSLGAGAFF
TRBV7-8	NA	TRBJ2-3	CASGAPADTQYF
TRBV11-2	NA	TRBJ2-7	CASSLRDSKYPPYEQYF
TRBV28	NA	TRBJ2-7	CASSLVARHQAYEQYF
TRBV11-2	NA	TRBJ1-6	CASAPGASYNSPLHF
TRBV20-1	TRBD2	TRBJ2-7	CSALRSGTGEQYF
TRBV7-9	NA	TRBJ1-1	CASRGIGANTEAFF
TRBV19	NA	TRBJ1-5	CASVERAGGNQPQHF
TRBV4-2	NA	TRBJ1-4	CASSQGIVDNEKLFF
TRBV11-2	NA	TRBJ2-1	CASSLGGTRIGDYEQFF
TRBV5-1	NA	TRBJ2-7	CASSLGLGLYEQYF
TRBV24-1	NA	TRBJ2-3	CATGSDTDTQYF
TRBV10-3	TRBD1	TRBJ2-2	CAISSGGGNTGELFF
TRBV12-3/TRBV12-4	TRBD2	TRBJ2-7	CASSLGLAWEQYF
TRBV28	TRBD1	TRBJ1-5	CASTRPGTGAYNQPQHF
TRBV28	TRBD2	TRBJ2-3	CASSPHRGGTDTQYF
TRBV18	NA	TRBJ1-1	CASSRTATNTEAFF
TRBV30	TRBD1	TRBJ1-5	CAWETGAHQPQHF
TRBV6-1	NA	TRBJ2-1	CASSRDPGSYNEQFF
TRBV3-1	TRBD2	TRBJ2-3	CASSQWVAGGGDTQYF
TRBV18	TRBD1	TRBJ2-7	CASSTQDRAEQYF
TRBV24-1	TRBD1	TRBJ2-1	CATSDRTGGAYNEQFF
TRBV2	NA	TRBJ2-7	CASERGRDGYEQYF
TRBV5-1	TRBD1	TRBJ2-4	CASSGAETGLAKNIQYF
TRBV5-1	TRBD2	TRBJ2-1	CASSLGAGGLYNEQFF
TRBV3-1	TRBD2	TRBJ2-7	CASSLGLAGESEQYF
TRBV5-1	TRBD1	TRBJ1-4	CASSLPRDSGNEKLFF
TRBV12-3/TRBV12-4	NA	TRBJ2-5	CASSWAAEETQYF
TRBV3-1	NA	TRBJ2-1	CASSPASEGANEQFF
TRBV3-1	NA	TRBJ1-6	CASSHDPRGYNSPLHF
TRBV27	NA	TRBJ2-2	CASSLSPDGTGELFF
TRBV6-1	NA	TRBJ2-7	CASTPTLRYEQYF
TRBV7-8	NA	TRBJ2-7	CASSLVVGQSSYEQYF
TRBV6-1	NA	TRBJ2-4	CASGKDAQNIQYF
TRBV15	NA	TRBJ1-5	CATSTLPQGRQHF
TRBV3-1	NA	TRBJ2-1	CASSRLRLPPNNEQFF
TRBV29-1	NA	TRBJ1-5	CSVAETENQPQHF
TRBV18	TRBD2	TRBJ2-3	CASSLGLAGVKDTQYF
TRBV12-3/TRBV12-4	NA	TRBJ1-1	CASSPLGDTNTEAFF
TRBV20-1	TRBD2	TRBJ2-1	CSARLAGIYNEQFF